The 9 T cell receptor beta chains below all came from one sample that was sequenced in a study of T-cell memory formation after mild COVID-19. MiXCR was run by TCRdb on the 5' RACE reads, yielding one entry per CDR3 protein. Of approximately 150,000 distinct CDR3 sequences detected, 5.5% to 7% appear once; the ten largest clones hold about 2.1%. The material sequenced was PBMCs or a T cell subset sorted from them (not recorded which). The origin of the receptors is an adult woman who had mild COVID-19 (a few samples of this study predate the infection). Cell type and time point are not known.

This clonotype was counted only a few times. V and J are TRBV5-1 and TRBJ2-2; the match to TRBD1 covers 9 bases. Germline CDR1 SGHRS, CDR2 YFSETQ. This CDR3 is built from 15 residues. The ends lost 4 bases at V and 3 bases at J; junction bases unmatched: 4. The CDR3 nucleotides are TGCGCCAGCAGCCCAGGACAGGGGTACACCGGGGAGCTGTTTTTT. It translates to CASSPGQGYTGELFF.

The chain is built from TRBV27 and TRBJ2-7; 8 nucleotides agree with TRBD2. Per the germline V gene, CDR1 is MNHEY and CDR2 is SMNVEV (reference sequence). This CDR3 comprises 16 residues. The J segment lost 4 bases and the V segment lost 2 bases, leaving 10 bases of the junction unmatched. DNA of the CDR3: TGTGCCAGCAGTTTAGGAGTTGTCGGGAGGGCTTACGAGCAGTACTTC. As protein: CASSLGVVGRAYEQYF.

This clonotype has at least ten counts. The chain links TRBV7-9 to TRBJ2-2; unclear D gene. Per germline, CDR1 SEHNR and CDR2 FQNEAQ (reference sequence). V lost 5 bases to trimming and J lost 4 bases, with 14 bases between them. The CDR3 length is 15 residues. The CDR3 nucleotides are TGTGCCAGCAGCCATGACCGCCCCGGCACCGGGGAGCTGTTTTTT. It encodes CASSHDRPGTGELFF.

The rearrangement joins TRBV29-1 to TRBJ2-1, with TRBD1 matching over 9 bases. In germline, CDR1 is SQVTM, CDR2 ANQGSEA. J lost 6 bases, V lost 7 bases, and 7 bases had no gene match. The CDR3 is made up of 13 amino acids. CDR3 nucleotides: TGCAGCGCCGGACAGGGGTGGAGCAATGAGCAGTTCTTC. This gives the protein CSAGQGWSNEQFF.

This chain joins TRBV24-1 and TRBJ1-2; no definite D call. The ends were cut back, 3 bases at V and 7 bases at J, with 8 bases in the middle. Per germline, CDR1 KGHDR and CDR2 SFDVKD. The CDR3 sequence is 12 residues long. The CDR3 coding sequence is TGTGCCACCAGTGATCCCCTACGTGGCTACACCTTC. As protein: CATSDPLRGYTF.

This clonotype has more than one count but fewer than ten. The chain employs TRBV12-3 or TRBV12-4 and TRBJ2-3; D unclear. The ends were cut back, 3 bases at V and 0 bases at J, with 13 bases in the middle. The CDR3 runs to 16 residues. CDR3 region: CASSFSSSPSTDTQYF. In DNA form, the CDR3 reads TGTGCCAGCAGTTTCAGTAGCAGTCCAAGCACAGATACGCAGTATTTT.

The rearrangement uses TRBV25-1 and TRBJ2-5; TRBD2 aligns across 8 bases. V was clipped by 1 base and J by 4 bases; unmatched bases: 8. The CDR3 covers 16 residues. Germline-derived CDR1 and CDR2 are MGHDK and SYGVNS. This CDR3 is CASSEFGTRKRETQYF. The DNA of the CDR3 is TGTGCCAGCAGTGAATTCGGGACTAGGAAGCGAGAGACCCAGTACTTC.

The chain links TRBV11-2 to TRBJ1-2; no reliable D call. This CDR3 has 15 amino acids. The V gene's germline CDR1 is SGHAT and CDR2 FQNNGV. V lost 0 bases, J lost 11 bases, and 19 bases lay in between. CDR3 in amino acids: CASSLDLNLWQAYTF. The CDR3 coding sequence is TGTGCCAGCAGCTTAGATCTAAATCTGTGGCAGGCTTACACCTTC.

This clonotype was seen a few times. The chain recombines TRBV12-3 or TRBV12-4 with TRBJ1-3; TRBD1 might be the D (6 bases). The CDR3 loop spans 16 amino acids. V dropped 10 bases and J dropped 0 bases, with 19 bases sitting between them. CDR3 residues: CATDPKQGFSGNTIYF. The CDR3 DNA reads TGTGCCACCGACCCAAAACAGGGTTTCTCTGGAAACACCATATATTTT.